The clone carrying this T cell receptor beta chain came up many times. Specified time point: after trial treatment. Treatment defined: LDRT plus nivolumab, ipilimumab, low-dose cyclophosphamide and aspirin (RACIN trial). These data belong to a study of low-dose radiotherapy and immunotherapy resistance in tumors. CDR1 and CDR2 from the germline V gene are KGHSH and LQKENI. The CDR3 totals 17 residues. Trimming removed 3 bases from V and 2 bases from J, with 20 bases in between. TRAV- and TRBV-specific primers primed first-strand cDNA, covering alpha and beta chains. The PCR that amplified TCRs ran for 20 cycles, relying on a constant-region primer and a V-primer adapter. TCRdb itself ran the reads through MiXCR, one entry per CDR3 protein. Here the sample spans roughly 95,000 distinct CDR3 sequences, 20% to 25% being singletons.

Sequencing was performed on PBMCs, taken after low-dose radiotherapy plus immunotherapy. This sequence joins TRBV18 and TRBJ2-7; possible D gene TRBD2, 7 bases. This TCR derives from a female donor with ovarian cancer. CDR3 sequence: CASSPPRGGSSPYEQYF. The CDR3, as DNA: TGTGCCAGCTCACCTCCTAGGGGGGGGTCAAGTCCCTACGAGCAGTACTTC.